A selection of T cell receptor beta chains follows, all from one sample in a study of OX40 agonist ivuxolimab in advanced cancers. The data were produced by immunoSEQ multiplex PCR, yet TCRdb's version contains in-frame clones alone and is incomplete. The sample has about 64,000 clones, around 93% seen once. Source: CD4+ or CD8+ T cells sorted from blood, taken in a trial of the OX40 agonist ivuxolimab. These receptors were collected from an adult with an advanced solid tumor such as melanoma, head and neck, liver or kidney cancer. CDR3s include the opening cysteine and the closing phenylalanine or tryptophan. The D gene is left open where the match is weak. Clone size is given for some rows only: seen once, a few or many times, or a class if the clone is expanded.

V gene	J gene	D gene	clone size	CDR3 length	CDR3 protein	CDR3 DNA
TRBV5-1	TRBJ2-7	TRBD1	NA	17	CASSLDGTGILRNEQYF	TGCGCCAGCAGCTTGGATGGGACAGGGATCCTCCGGAACGAGCAGTACTTC
TRBV6-1	TRBJ2-2	NA	NA	15	CASSATAVNTGELFF	TGTGCCAGCAGTGCAACAGCTGTAAACACCGGGGAGCTGTTTTTT
TRBV10-1	TRBJ2-3	NA	NA	14	CARKMRASTDTQYF	TGCGCCAGAAAAATGCGGGCCTCCACAGATACGCAGTATTTT
TRBV6-5	TRBJ1-1	NA	NA	13	CASKPGQNTEAFF	TGTGCCAGCAAGCCGGGACAGAACACTGAAGCTTTCTTT
TRBV4-1	TRBJ1-4	NA	NA	17	CASSQEKSGTTNEKLFF	TGCGCCAGCAGCCAAGAAAAATCGGGGACAACTAATGAAAAACTGTTTTTT
TRBV10-3	TRBJ2-3	TRBD2	NA	16	CAISESSGRGTDTQYF	TGTGCCATCAGTGAGTCTAGCGGGAGGGGTACAGATACGCAGTATTTT
TRBV25-1	TRBJ1-3	NA	NA	14	CASSEYEAVNTIYF	TGTGCCAGCAGTGAATATGAGGCTGTAAACACCATATATTTT
TRBV7-8	TRBJ2-3	NA	once	17	CASSLAQASRLTDTQYF	TGTGCCAGCAGCTTAGCACAGGCTAGCAGACTCACAGATACGCAGTATTTT
TRBV29-1	TRBJ2-5	NA	NA	15	CSVDPARTYQETQYF	TGCAGCGTTGATCCGGCCAGAACGTACCAAGAGACCCAGTACTTC
TRBV6-5	TRBJ1-4	NA	few	15	CASRPPGGYNEKLFF	TGTGCCAGCAGGCCCCCGGGCGGGTATAATGAAAAACTGTTTTTT
TRBV6-6	TRBJ1-1	NA	once	12	CASSFEGAEAFF	TGTGCCAGCAGTTTCGAGGGGGCTGAAGCTTTCTTT
TRBV5-6	TRBJ1-2	NA	NA	12	CASSQNRGGYTF	TGTGCCAGCAGCCAAAACAGAGGCGGCTACACCTTC
TRBV19	TRBJ2-6	NA	NA	16	CASSIGGRAGANVLTF	TGTGCCAGTAGTATAGGGGGCAGGGCCGGGGCCAACGTCCTGACTTTC
TRBV5-1	TRBJ2-7	TRBD2	NA	12	CASKRDPYEQYF	TGCGCCAGCAAGCGGGACCCCTACGAGCAGTACTTC
TRBV4-1	TRBJ2-1	TRBD2	few	18	CASSQGASGRFPYNEQFF	TGCGCCAGCAGCCAAGGAGCCAGCGGGAGGTTTCCCTACAATGAGCAGTTCTTC
TRBV28	TRBJ2-7	NA	NA	14	CASSPGVPTYEQYF	TGTGCCAGCAGTCCAGGGGTCCCCACCTACGAGCAGTACTTC
TRBV25-1	TRBJ2-1	TRBD2	NA	17	CASSRMTSGGAYNEQFF	TGTGCCAGCAGCCGTATGACTAGCGGAGGAGCCTACAATGAGCAGTTCTTC
TRBV18	TRBJ1-1	NA	NA	13	CASSPTGGTEAFF	TGTGCCAGCTCACCTACGGGGGGCACTGAAGCTTTCTTT
TRBV29-1	TRBJ2-3	TRBD2	NA	18	CSVEGMGGLGVGTDTQYF	TGCAGCGTTGAAGGCATGGGAGGACTAGGGGTTGGCACAGATACGCAGTATTTT
TRBV5-4	TRBJ1-5	TRBD1	NA	15	CASSPGTGGNQPQHF	TGTGCCAGCAGCCCAGGGACAGGGGGGAATCAGCCCCAGCATTTT
TRBV6-1	TRBJ2-7	NA	NA	13	CASSDGQLYEQYF	TGTGCCAGCAGTGATGGACAGCTCTACGAGCAGTACTTC
TRBV29-1	TRBJ2-1	NA	NA	12	CSTQGEYNEQFF	TGCAGCACCCAGGGCGAATACAATGAGCAGTTCTTC
TRBV10-3	TRBJ1-5	NA	NA	15	CAISEGQNSNQPQHF	TGTGCCATCAGTGAGGGCCAGAATAGCAATCAGCCCCAGCATTTT
TRBV6-5	TRBJ2-6	NA	once	15	CASSYGGSGANVLTF	TGTGCCAGCAGTTATGGGGGATCTGGGGCCAACGTCCTGACTTTC
TRBV6-5	TRBJ1-2	NA	once	11	CASSSNYGYTF	TGTGCCAGCAGTTCGAACTATGGCTACACCTTC
TRBV29-1	TRBJ2-7	NA	NA	12	CSVPTEPYEQYF	TGCAGCGTTCCAACAGAGCCCTACGAGCAGTACTTC
TRBV6-5	TRBJ1-1	NA	NA	11	CASSYPGGAFF	TGTGCCAGCAGTTACCCCGGCGGGGCTTTCTTT
TRBV7-9	TRBJ2-3	TRBD2	NA	15	CASIRAGTSTDTQYF	TGTGCCAGCATAAGAGCGGGGACTAGCACAGATACGCAGTATTTT
TRBV7-2	TRBJ1-3	NA	once	17	CASSFLGRRTSGNTIYF	TGTGCCAGCAGCTTTCTGGGCAGAAGAACTTCTGGAAACACCATATATTTT
TRBV5-5	TRBJ2-7	NA	NA	14	CASSPTTDVYEQYF	TGTGCCAGCAGCCCTACAACGGACGTCTACGAGCAGTACTTC
TRBV6-5	TRBJ2-5	TRBD1	NA	16	CASSYSSGTGGQTQYF	TGTGCCAGCAGTTACTCGTCCGGGACAGGGGGCCAGACCCAGTACTTC
TRBV6-5	TRBJ2-1	TRBD1	NA	15	CASTSGQRSYNEQFF	TGTGCCAGCACGTCGGGACAGCGCTCCTACAATGAGCAGTTCTTC
TRBV19	TRBJ2-7	TRBD2	NA	14	CASSTGGSRREQYF	TGTGCCAGTAGTACCGGCGGGAGCAGGAGAGAGCAGTACTTC
TRBV11-2	TRBJ2-2	TRBD1	NA	11	CASSTGTGLFF	TGTGCCAGCAGCACTGGGACAGGGCTGTTTTTT
TRBV6-1	TRBJ2-7	TRBD2	NA	14	CASNPSGRSSEQYF	TGTGCCAGTAATCCTAGCGGGAGAAGTTCCGAGCAGTACTTC
TRBV4-3	TRBJ1-5	NA	NA	16	CASSQSGSGSNQPQHF	TGCGCCAGCAGCCAATCGGGGAGCGGGAGCAATCAGCCCCAGCATTTT
TRBV7-8	TRBJ2-7	NA	NA	14	CASSLAGGGYEQYF	TGTGCCAGCAGCTTAGCGGGGGGCGGCTACGAGCAGTACTTC
TRBV11-3	TRBJ2-7	TRBD1	once	15	CASSLDSGTGAEQYF	TGTGCCAGCAGCTTAGATAGCGGGACAGGGGCCGAGCAGTACTTC
TRBV27	TRBJ2-7	TRBD2	once	14	CASSLRGGGDEQYF	TGTGCCAGCAGTTTACGGGGGGGCGGGGACGAGCAGTACTTC
TRBV5-1	TRBJ2-5	TRBD2	NA	15	CASSPQGGSQETQYF	TGCGCCAGCAGCCCGCAGGGAGGGTCCCAAGAGACCCAGTACTTC
TRBV7-2	TRBJ2-1	TRBD2	NA	16	CASSPRSGNRGNEQFF	TGTGCCAGCAGCCCCCGGAGCGGGAATCGGGGCAATGAGCAGTTCTTC
TRBV25-1	TRBJ2-1	TRBD2	NA	17	CASSESLGGRGVNEQFF	TGTGCCAGCAGTGAATCTTTGGGCGGGAGAGGGGTTAATGAGCAGTTCTTC
TRBV5-1	TRBJ2-7	TRBD2	few	15	CASSLATSITYEQYF	TGCGCCAGCAGCTTAGCGACTAGCATAACCTACGAGCAGTACTTC
TRBV11-3	TRBJ2-3	NA	NA	14	CASSLRDWTDTQYF	TGTGCCAGCAGCTTAAGGGACTGGACAGATACGCAGTATTTT
TRBV6-5	TRBJ2-3	NA	NA	13	CASSYSPPDTQYF	TGTGCCAGCAGTTACAGTCCCCCCGATACGCAGTATTTT
TRBV28	TRBJ2-5	TRBD1	few	15	CASSEDRGVQETQYF	TGTGCCAGCAGTGAGGACAGGGGAGTCCAAGAGACCCAGTACTTC
TRBV5-1	TRBJ2-3	NA	NA	15	CASSQDYQGTDTQYF	TGCGCCAGCAGCCAGGACTACCAGGGCACAGATACGCAGTATTTT
TRBV9	TRBJ2-3	NA	once	15	CASSVASSSTDTQYF	TGTGCCAGCAGCGTAGCCTCATCGAGCACAGATACGCAGTATTTT
TRBV18	TRBJ2-1	TRBD1	NA	16	CASSQRTGGYHNEQFF	TGTGCCAGCTCGCAAAGGACAGGGGGCTACCACAATGAGCAGTTCTTC
TRBV27	TRBJ2-4	NA	NA	16	CASSLSVDLAKNIQYF	TGTGCCAGCAGTTTATCGGTCGATCTAGCCAAAAACATTCAGTACTTC
TRBV7-9	TRBJ1-1	TRBD1	NA	14	CASSVDRGLPEAFF	TGTGCCAGCAGCGTGGACAGGGGGCTTCCTGAAGCTTTCTTT
TRBV7-9	TRBJ2-2	TRBD2	NA	15	CASSRGGSDSGELFF	TGTGCCAGCAGCCGCGGGGGGAGTGATTCCGGGGAGCTGTTTTTT
TRBV27	TRBJ2-1	NA	NA	15	CASSPRPGGGNEQFF	TGTGCCAGCAGTCCCCGCCCCGGAGGGGGGAATGAGCAGTTCTTC